A selection of T cell receptor beta chains follows, all from one sample in a study of blood T cell repertoires in COVID-19. Clones were sequenced by immunoSEQ multiplex PCR, and TCRdb holds only the in-frame ones, with some missing. The sample lists approximately 210,000 clones; less than 90% were seen once. The sequencing input was peripheral blood. The receptors come from a man aged 25-45 years with active or convalescent COVID-19. Each CDR3 is given with its conserved first and last residue. A D gene is named only where the DNA matches it firmly. The size field is filled for only some rows; it gives once, few, many or a size class.

d_gene: NA; v_gene: TRBV4-2; abundance: NA; j_gene: TRBJ2-1; CDR3nt: TGTGCCAGCAGCCCAACCCGAACGGGGAATGAGCAGTTCTTC; CDR3aa: CASSPTRTGNEQFF
d_gene: NA; v_gene: TRBV6-1; abundance: NA; j_gene: TRBJ1-2; CDR3nt: TGTGCCAGCAGTGAAGCTCAACAGGGCCACCTTAACTATGGCTACACCTTC; CDR3aa: CASSEAQQGHLNYGYTF
d_gene: NA; v_gene: TRBV6-6; abundance: NA; j_gene: TRBJ1-1; CDR3nt: TGTGCCAGCGGCGGCAGACAGGCGAACACTGAAGCTTTCTTT; CDR3aa: CASGGRQANTEAFF
d_gene: TRBD2; v_gene: TRBV27; abundance: once; j_gene: TRBJ2-3; CDR3nt: TGTGCCAGCAGCAGACTAGCGGGGAAGGGACCGACAGATACGCAGTATTTT; CDR3aa: CASSRLAGKGPTDTQYF
d_gene: TRBD2; v_gene: TRBV3-1/TRBV3-2; abundance: NA; j_gene: TRBJ2-5; CDR3nt: TGTGCCAGCAGAGATACAGCGGGGGCGGGGGAGACCCAGTACTTC; CDR3aa: CASRDTAGAGETQYF
d_gene: NA; v_gene: TRBV4-1; abundance: NA; j_gene: TRBJ2-6; CDR3nt: TGCGCCAGCAGCCTCCACGGGGGTAAGGGGACTGGGGCCAACGTCCTGACTTTC; CDR3aa: CASSLHGGKGTGANVLTF
d_gene: NA; v_gene: TRBV5-1; abundance: NA; j_gene: TRBJ2-5; CDR3nt: TGCGCCAGCAGCTTGGATGGTGCGTACCAAGAGACCCAGTACTTC; CDR3aa: CASSLDGAYQETQYF
d_gene: TRBD1; v_gene: TRBV4-1; abundance: NA; j_gene: TRBJ2-2; CDR3nt: TGCGCCAGCAGCCAAGACAGGGGGCCCGGGGAGCTGTTTTTT; CDR3aa: CASSQDRGPGELFF
d_gene: NA; v_gene: TRBV28; abundance: NA; j_gene: TRBJ2-3; CDR3nt: TGTGCCAGCCTCCCTTGGGTCGGGATAGGCACAGATACGCAGTATTTT; CDR3aa: CASLPWVGIGTDTQYF
d_gene: TRBD1; v_gene: TRBV5-4; abundance: NA; j_gene: TRBJ2-1; CDR3nt: TGTGCCAGCAGCTATCCCAGGGGGTGGGAGCAGTTCTTC; CDR3aa: CASSYPRGWEQFF
d_gene: TRBD1; v_gene: TRBV7-9; abundance: NA; j_gene: TRBJ1-1; CDR3nt: TGTGCCAGCAGCCCACGGGACAGCACTGAAGCTTTCTTT; CDR3aa: CASSPRDSTEAFF
d_gene: TRBD1; v_gene: TRBV11-2; abundance: NA; j_gene: TRBJ2-1; CDR3nt: TGTGCCAGCAGCGAATCTAGGACAGGGCTAGACAATGAGCAGTTCTTC; CDR3aa: CASSESRTGLDNEQFF
d_gene: TRBD1; v_gene: TRBV28; abundance: NA; j_gene: TRBJ2-2; CDR3nt: TGTGCCAGCTTATATAGCACAGGGGGGACCGGCGGGGAGCTGTTTTTT; CDR3aa: CASLYSTGGTGGELFF
d_gene: NA; v_gene: TRBV7-2; abundance: NA; j_gene: TRBJ2-2; CDR3nt: TGTGCCAGCAGCTTAAGGAGGGATGGCGGGGAGCTGTTTTTT; CDR3aa: CASSLRRDGGELFF
d_gene: NA; v_gene: TRBV28; abundance: once; j_gene: TRBJ1-1; CDR3nt: TGTGCCAGCAGTTTACGGGTTATCACTGAAGCTTTCTTT; CDR3aa: CASSLRVITEAFF
d_gene: NA; v_gene: TRBV28; abundance: NA; j_gene: TRBJ2-5; CDR3nt: TGTGCCAGCAGTTTATCAATAGGGGGAAGAATGTACCAAGAGACCCAGTACTTC; CDR3aa: CASSLSIGGRMYQETQYF
d_gene: NA; v_gene: TRBV6-1; abundance: once; j_gene: TRBJ1-5; CDR3nt: TGTGCCAGCAGTGAACAGGGCGCCACAGATCAGCCCCAGCATTTT; CDR3aa: CASSEQGATDQPQHF
d_gene: NA; v_gene: TRBV20-1; abundance: NA; j_gene: TRBJ2-1; CDR3nt: TGCAGTGCCCTTACCTACAATGAGCAGTTCTTC; CDR3aa: CSALTYNEQFF
d_gene: NA; v_gene: TRBV29-1; abundance: NA; j_gene: TRBJ2-2; CDR3nt: TGCAGCGTTGCCTCGGACAGAAACACCGGGGAGCTGTTTTTT; CDR3aa: CSVASDRNTGELFF
d_gene: TRBD1; v_gene: TRBV6-5; abundance: NA; j_gene: TRBJ1-6; CDR3nt: TGTGCCAGCAGCGCCGTAGGGACAGTATATTCACCCCTCCACTTT; CDR3aa: CASSAVGTVYSPLHF
d_gene: TRBD1; v_gene: TRBV5-1; abundance: NA; j_gene: TRBJ2-7; CDR3nt: TGCGCCAGCAGCTTGGGCCAGGGGGCTTACGAGCAGTACTTC; CDR3aa: CASSLGQGAYEQYF
d_gene: TRBD1; v_gene: TRBV15; abundance: NA; j_gene: TRBJ1-3; CDR3nt: TGTGCCACCAGCAGTGGGACAGGGGATGGAAACACCATATATTTT; CDR3aa: CATSSGTGDGNTIYF
d_gene: NA; v_gene: TRBV9; abundance: NA; j_gene: TRBJ1-3; CDR3nt: TGTGCCAGCAGCCCTTCGGGGGACACCATATATTTT; CDR3aa: CASSPSGDTIYF
d_gene: NA; v_gene: TRBV28; abundance: NA; j_gene: TRBJ2-3; CDR3nt: TGTGCCAGCAGCGTCCTCACAGATACGCAGTATTTT; CDR3aa: CASSVLTDTQYF
d_gene: NA; v_gene: TRBV29-1; abundance: NA; j_gene: TRBJ1-2; CDR3nt: TGCAGCACCGAGGCCGGGGTTCAGGGCTACACCTTC; CDR3aa: CSTEAGVQGYTF
d_gene: TRBD2; v_gene: TRBV7-2; abundance: NA; j_gene: TRBJ2-5; CDR3nt: TGTGCCAGCAGCTTAGGGGGTAGCGGGAGCGTGACCCAGTACTTC; CDR3aa: CASSLGGSGSVTQYF
d_gene: NA; v_gene: TRBV7-2; abundance: NA; j_gene: TRBJ2-3; CDR3nt: TGTGCCAGCAGCCGCATGGGCGGGGGCTACACAGATACGCAGTATTTT; CDR3aa: CASSRMGGGYTDTQYF
d_gene: TRBD1; v_gene: TRBV27; abundance: once; j_gene: TRBJ1-2; CDR3nt: TGTGCCAGCAGCCTGGGACAGTCAGCTAACTATGGCTACACCTTC; CDR3aa: CASSLGQSANYGYTF
d_gene: NA; v_gene: TRBV3-1/TRBV3-2; abundance: NA; j_gene: TRBJ1-4; CDR3nt: TGTGCCAGCAGCCAAGGTGGGCCGGGGTTACGGTTTTTT; CDR3aa: CASSQGGPGLRFF
d_gene: NA; v_gene: TRBV4-3; abundance: NA; j_gene: TRBJ2-7; CDR3nt: TGCGCCAGCAGCCAAGAGGGAGCCTACGAGCAGTACTTC; CDR3aa: CASSQEGAYEQYF
d_gene: NA; v_gene: TRBV19; abundance: NA; j_gene: TRBJ1-1; CDR3nt: TGTGCCAGTAGAAACCAGAGGGCCACGGGCACTGAAGCTTTCTTT; CDR3aa: CASRNQRATGTEAFF
d_gene: TRBD2; v_gene: TRBV19; abundance: NA; j_gene: TRBJ2-3; CDR3nt: TGTGCCAGTAGTTCTATGGGACTAGCGGGGACGACCACAGATACGCAGTATTTT; CDR3aa: CASSSMGLAGTTTDTQYF
d_gene: NA; v_gene: TRBV4-3; abundance: NA; j_gene: TRBJ2-7; CDR3nt: TGCGCCAGCAGCCAAGACGGAACAGGGTCCGAGCAGTACTTC; CDR3aa: CASSQDGTGSEQYF
d_gene: NA; v_gene: TRBV5-6; abundance: NA; j_gene: TRBJ2-3; CDR3nt: TGTGCCAGCAGCTTACCGGGGGACGGAGATACGCAGTATTTT; CDR3aa: CASSLPGDGDTQYF
d_gene: TRBD1; v_gene: TRBV19; abundance: NA; j_gene: TRBJ1-1; CDR3nt: TGTGCCAGTAGTATAGAGGACAGGGGGACTGAAGCTTTCTTT; CDR3aa: CASSIEDRGTEAFF
d_gene: TRBD2; v_gene: TRBV10-3; abundance: NA; j_gene: TRBJ2-7; CDR3nt: TGTGCCATCACCCAGACTAGCGGCTACGAGCAGTACTTC; CDR3aa: CAITQTSGYEQYF
d_gene: NA; v_gene: TRBV7-2; abundance: NA; j_gene: TRBJ2-7; CDR3nt: TGTGCCAGCAGCTTTAGCGGCCCCTCCTACGAGCAGTACTTC; CDR3aa: CASSFSGPSYEQYF
d_gene: TRBD2; v_gene: TRBV3-1/TRBV3-2; abundance: NA; j_gene: TRBJ2-7; CDR3nt: TGTGCCAGCAGCCGGACTAGCGGGGGGGAAGAGCAGTACTTC; CDR3aa: CASSRTSGGEEQYF
d_gene: NA; v_gene: TRBV15; abundance: NA; j_gene: TRBJ1-2; CDR3nt: TGTGCCACCAGCAGAGATTTCAGTGGCTACACCTTC; CDR3aa: CATSRDFSGYTF
d_gene: NA; v_gene: TRBV7-2; abundance: NA; j_gene: TRBJ1-2; CDR3nt: TGTGCCAGCAGCTCCCGGTCTTCCAGGGGTCTGCGTGGCTACACCTTC; CDR3aa: CASSSRSSRGLRGYTF
d_gene: NA; v_gene: TRBV13; abundance: many; j_gene: TRBJ2-2; CDR3nt: TGTGCCAGCAGCTTACTCGGGGAGCTGTTTTTT; CDR3aa: CASSLLGELFF
d_gene: TRBD2; v_gene: TRBV9; abundance: few; j_gene: TRBJ2-1; CDR3nt: TGTGCCAGCAGCAAGGGACTAGCGGGGTACAATGAGCAGTTCTTC; CDR3aa: CASSKGLAGYNEQFF
d_gene: TRBD1; v_gene: TRBV30; abundance: NA; j_gene: TRBJ1-5; CDR3nt: TGTGCCTGGAGTGGTGGGACAGGGCGTATCCAGCCCCAGCATTTT; CDR3aa: CAWSGGTGRIQPQHF
d_gene: NA; v_gene: TRBV7-2; abundance: NA; j_gene: TRBJ1-3; CDR3nt: TGTGGCGTCAGGACAGTGGTTGGAAACACCATATATTTT; CDR3aa: CGVRTVVGNTIYF
d_gene: NA; v_gene: TRBV19; abundance: NA; j_gene: TRBJ1-2; CDR3nt: TGTGCCAGTTCCCCAGTGCCTAACTATGGCTACACCTTC; CDR3aa: CASSPVPNYGYTF
d_gene: NA; v_gene: TRBV9; abundance: NA; j_gene: TRBJ2-3; CDR3nt: TGTGCCAGCAGCGAGGGGGGGGGCACAGATACGCAGTATTTT; CDR3aa: CASSEGGGTDTQYF
d_gene: NA; v_gene: TRBV3-1/TRBV3-2; abundance: NA; j_gene: TRBJ2-1; CDR3nt: TGTGCCAGCAGCCAAGATGGGAAGCGGAGAAACTACAATGAGCAGTTCTTC; CDR3aa: CASSQDGKRRNYNEQFF
d_gene: NA; v_gene: TRBV28; abundance: NA; j_gene: TRBJ1-2; CDR3nt: TGTGCCAGCAGTTTCAGTAGGGGTGATGGCTACACCTTC; CDR3aa: CASSFSRGDGYTF
d_gene: NA; v_gene: TRBV12-3/TRBV12-4; abundance: NA; j_gene: TRBJ2-2; CDR3nt: TGTGCCAGCGGCCCTCCGCAGGGAGGGGAGCTGTTTTTT; CDR3aa: CASGPPQGGELFF
d_gene: NA; v_gene: TRBV6-2/TRBV6-3; abundance: NA; j_gene: TRBJ2-1; CDR3nt: TGTGCCAGCAGTTCTCGTATGTCCAATGAGCAGTTCTTC; CDR3aa: CASSSRMSNEQFF
d_gene: NA; v_gene: TRBV20-1; abundance: NA; j_gene: TRBJ2-1; CDR3nt: TGCAGTGCTAGTTGGGGTGCTAGCATGAGCTCCTACAATGAGCAGTTCTTC; CDR3aa: CSASWGASMSSYNEQFF
d_gene: NA; v_gene: TRBV6-5; abundance: NA; j_gene: TRBJ1-5; CDR3nt: TGTGCCAGCAGGCAGGGCTCTAATCAGCCCCAGCATTTT; CDR3aa: CASRQGSNQPQHF
d_gene: NA; v_gene: TRBV24-1; abundance: NA; j_gene: TRBJ2-2; CDR3nt: TGTGCCACCCGGGGAAACACCGGGGAGCTGTTTTTT; CDR3aa: CATRGNTGELFF
d_gene: NA; v_gene: TRBV5-6; abundance: NA; j_gene: TRBJ2-2; CDR3nt: TGTGCCAGCAGCTTGCCGGGTCAGGGGAGTGAGCTGTTTTTT; CDR3aa: CASSLPGQGSELFF
d_gene: TRBD1; v_gene: TRBV24-1; abundance: NA; j_gene: TRBJ2-1; CDR3nt: TGTGCCACCAGCGACAGGGGGACAGGGCAGCTTGAGCAGTTCTTC; CDR3aa: CATSDRGTGQLEQFF
d_gene: NA; v_gene: TRBV6-1; abundance: few; j_gene: TRBJ2-1; CDR3nt: TGTGCCAGCAGTGACAGGGCGGAGCAGTTCTTC; CDR3aa: CASSDRAEQFF
d_gene: NA; v_gene: TRBV15; abundance: NA; j_gene: TRBJ1-4; CDR3nt: TGTGCCACCAGCATTCACCCGGCCCGGGTTTCAACTAATGAAAAACTGTTTTTT; CDR3aa: CATSIHPARVSTNEKLFF
d_gene: TRBD2; v_gene: TRBV5-6; abundance: NA; j_gene: TRBJ2-7; CDR3nt: TGTGCCAGCAGCGGACTCCAACCGGGACTAGCGGGGTACGAGCAGTACTTC; CDR3aa: CASSGLQPGLAGYEQYF
d_gene: TRBD2; v_gene: TRBV2; abundance: NA; j_gene: TRBJ2-7; CDR3nt: TGTGCCAGCAGGGGGACTAGCGGGAATTACGAGCAGTACTTC; CDR3aa: CASRGTSGNYEQYF